The T cell receptor beta chain under discussion was sequenced for a study of blood T cell repertoires in COVID-19 (dated by TCRdb to the early 2020s). The study in broad terms: Samples from collaborators originated in the United States, Italy and Spain and spanned both the acute and convalescent phases of COVID-19. The material from the prospective study consisted of cDNA or gDNA derived from T cells, B-cell-depleted T cells, or PBMCs. Deeply sampled blood TCRbeta repertoires from subjects exposed to, actively infected with, or recovered from COVID-19 were included in the dataset. A freely available public database, intended as a resource for researchers studying the immune response to SARS-CoV-2, is where the repertoires were released. The samples were drawn from the first 160 participants of the ongoing ImmuneRACE study and from some 1,300 subjects provided by 6 global collaborators. A de-identified subject ID, COVID-19 status, age in years and sex were almost always included in the sample metadata. Where HLA class I and class II types were available, the types were taken from metadata supplied by the sample provider, not from assay-based typing.

As for this clone: Its antigen remains unidentified. Per-base qualities were not stored, and no clone one base away is much larger. The same CDR3 is also encoded by other DNA sequences in this sample.

TCRbeta CDR3 regions were amplified from genomic DNA by means of the immunoSEQ Assay, a bias-controlled multiplex PCR. In the original analysis: Within the assay, amplification of reference gene primers was used to estimate how many nucleated cells each sample contained. To quantify the absolute abundance of each unique TCRbeta CDR3 rearrangement, sequence reads were collapsed and filtered. For each sample, productive Simpson clonality was calculated as the square root of Simpson's diversity index over productive rearrangements. Entries here come from immuneACCESS through TCRdb and include only in-frame sequences with V and J called. Some clones fail to appear in such tables; in the studies checked, an unresolved V gene covers under half of the shortfall, and the cause of the remainder is unknown. V, J and clone size reflect that table, while D and trimming were determined from the DNA. The sample includes around 160,000 clones, with approximately 86% observed a single time. The ten top clones hold roughly 0.99% of the sample.

Collaborating institutions collected whole blood in K2EDTA tubes following their own protocols. For TCRbeta analysis, collaborators shipped samples as frozen whole blood, isolated PBMCs, or DNA extracted from either of those sample types. The paper's findings and limits, for the study overall: Clinical and demographic metadata were provided uncurated, with the amount varying by source and participant.

The germline V gene sets CDR1 to SGHRS and CDR2 to YFSETQ. Including the terminal cysteine and phenylalanine, the CDR3 comprises 15 residues. The DNA shown is the 45-base CDR3, in frame from base 1. V lost 4 bases and J lost 0 bases, and the count of bases not matched to a germline gene is 3. The TCR comes from a young man with acute or convalescent COVID-19. Source material: peripheral blood. Recombination joined TRBV5-1 with TRBJ2-2, and TRBD1 matches 7 of the central bases. Here the CDR3 is given as CASSLGQTNTGELFF. The DNA sequence reads TGCGCCAGCAGCCTGGGACAGACGAACACCGGGGAGCTGTTTTTT.